Below are 9 T cell receptor beta chains sequenced from a single sample in a study of blood T cell repertoires in COVID-19. Libraries were prepared by immunoSEQ multiplex PCR; TCRdb keeps only in-frame clonotypes and omits some of them. Of fewer than 150,000 clones in the sample, 82% were seen once. Sequencing input: peripheral blood. The receptors shown here come from a woman older than 75 with acute or convalescent COVID-19.

The chain employs TRBV27 and TRBJ2-7; D might be TRBD1 (5 bases). The germline V gene encodes CDR1 MNHEY and CDR2 SMNVEV (reference sequence). The CDR3 consists of 12 residues. The V end lost 5 bases, the J end lost 3 bases, and 8 bases lay between the germline ends. The chain's CDR3 is CASSPQGYEQYF. The DNA for the CDR3 is TGTGCCAGCAGTCCCCAGGGCTACGAGCAGTACTTC.

The J gene is TRBJ1-2, the V gene TRBV4-1, with no clear D. Per germline, CDR1 MGHRA and CDR2 YSYEKL. This CDR3 is 13 amino acids long. V gave up 0 bases and J gave up 8 bases, with 10 bases separating them. CDR3: CASSQEGLAGYTF. Written as DNA, the CDR3 is TGCGCCAGCAGCCAAGAAGGACTGGCAGGCTACACCTTC.

V usage is TRBV28 and J usage is TRBJ1-5; unclear D gene. Trimming shortened V by 3 bases and J by 3 bases, and 6 bases separated the two germline ends. The CDR3 extends over 13 amino acids. Germline values: CDR1 MDHEN, CDR2 SYDVKM. CDR3 in amino acids: CASSFGFNQPQHF. CDR3 nucleotides: TGTGCCAGCAGTTTCGGGTTCAATCAGCCCCAGCATTTT.

The chain couples TRBV4-1 to TRBJ1-1; 7 nucleotides agree with TRBD1. This CDR3 contains 16 residues. CDR1 is MGHRA, CDR2 YSYEKL, per germline. V dropped 4 bases and J dropped 0; count of bases not matched to a gene: 8. The CDR3 region has the DNA TGCGCCAGCAGCCTTCGTACCGGGACAGTGAACACTGAAGCTTTCTTT. Translation gives CASSLRTGTVNTEAFF.

The J gene is TRBJ1-2, the V gene TRBV24-1; the D is unclear. With 6 bases removed from V and 4 bases from J, the gap between germline ends came to 8 bases. CDR1 is KGHDR and CDR2 is SFDVKD in the germline V gene. There are 12 residues in the CDR3. The CDR3 region is CATSLEGYGYTF. The CDR3 DNA sequence: TGTGCCACCAGTCTCGAGGGCTATGGCTACACCTTC.

This chain links TRBV9 with TRBJ2-6; no reliable D call. CDR3 length equals 14 residues. The germline gives CDR1 SGDLS, CDR2 YYNGEE. Deletions cut 4 bases from V and 2 bases from J, with 7 bases between. Here the CDR3 reads CASSPYTGANVLTF. CDR3 nucleotide sequence: TGTGCCAGCAGCCCCTATACTGGGGCCAACGTCCTGACTTTC.

This chain connects TRBV19 to TRBJ1-1; the D is unclear. This CDR3 is 15 amino acids long. Germline values: CDR1 LNHDA, CDR2 SQIVND (reference sequence). Trimming left V 5 bases short and J 1 base short, with 14 bases between. This CDR3 reads CASSAEREWNTEAFF. In DNA, the CDR3 is TGTGCCAGTAGTGCTGAGAGGGAATGGAACACTGAAGCTTTCTTT.

In regard to this clone: Other DNA sequences in the sample encode the same CDR3. The chain recombines TRBV5-1 with TRBJ2-2; D might be TRBD1 (6 bases). The CDR3 totals 14 residues. CDR1 SGHRS and CDR2 YFSETQ come from the germline V gene. Deletions cut 4 bases from V and 1 base from J, with 8 bases between. In nucleotides, the CDR3 is TGCGCCAGCAGCCTGACAGGGAACACCGGGGAGCTGTTTTTT. Translating it yields CASSLTGNTGELFF.

The chain carries TRBV5-4 and TRBJ2-3; TRBD2 matches at 15 bases. Germline values: CDR1 SGHNT, CDR2 YYREEE (reference sequence). Trimming cost V 3 bases and J 2 bases; bases outside gene matches: 4. This CDR3 has 17 residues. This chain's CDR3 is CASSSGLAGGSTDTQYF. In DNA form, the CDR3 reads TGTGCCAGCAGCTCGGGACTAGCGGGGGGTTCCACAGATACGCAGTATTTT.